This is a list of T cell receptor beta chains from one sample in a study of OX40 agonist ivuxolimab in advanced cancers. Produced via immunoSEQ multiplex PCR; TCRdb's table is partial and in-frame only. The data contain more than 55,000 clones, 87% of them singletons. The source was CD4+ or CD8+ T cells sorted from blood, collected in a trial of the OX40 agonist ivuxolimab. The source is an adult with an advanced solid tumor such as melanoma, head and neck, liver or kidney cancer. Both conserved end residues are part of each CDR3. D genes are given only for firm matches. Size is stated for part of the rows, as once, few or many counts, or as a class when the clone is expanded.

clone_size j_call v_call d_call cdr3_aa cdr3_nt
NA TRBJ1-5 TRBV6-1 NA CASSAGRGNQPQHF TGTGCCAGCAGTGCGGGTAGGGGCAATCAGCCCCAGCATTTT
NA TRBJ2-7 TRBV2 NA CASSEVYEQYF TGTGCCAGCAGCGAAGTCTACGAGCAGTACTTC
NA TRBJ2-7 TRBV2 NA CAGRGGGIENEQYF TGTGCCGGACGTGGAGGGGGAATTGAGAACGAGCAGTACTTC
once TRBJ1-1 TRBV5-1 NA CASSSPGVANTEAFF TGCGCCAGCAGCTCTCCAGGGGTTGCGAACACTGAAGCTTTCTTT
NA TRBJ1-2 TRBV5-4 TRBD1 CASSIRGAGNYGYTF TGTGCCAGCAGCATCAGGGGGGCCGGTAACTATGGCTACACCTTC
NA TRBJ2-3 TRBV5-1 NA CASSLMRLSTDTQYF TGCGCCAGCAGCTTGATGCGGCTAAGCACAGATACGCAGTATTTT
NA TRBJ2-3 TRBV29-1 NA CSVEVSRGDTQYF TGCAGCGTTGAAGTATCCAGGGGCGATACGCAGTATTTT
NA TRBJ2-1 TRBV7-9 TRBD2 CASRDLAGESSNEQFF TGTGCCAGCAGAGATCTAGCGGGAGAATCTTCCAATGAGCAGTTCTTC
few TRBJ2-1 TRBV5-1 TRBD1 CASSLGTVYNEQFF TGCGCCAGCAGCCTCGGGACAGTTTACAATGAGCAGTTCTTC
NA TRBJ2-2 TRBV28 TRBD2 CASTPGRLAWRDGELFF TGTGCCAGCACCCCGGGGAGACTAGCCTGGCGGGACGGGGAGCTGTTTTTT
NA TRBJ2-5 TRBV5-1 NA CASSPNGYQETQYF TGCGCCAGCAGCCCGAACGGGTACCAAGAGACCCAGTACTTC
few TRBJ1-3 TRBV4-2 NA CASSQDPRDTIYF TGTGCCAGCAGCCAAGACCCTAGGGACACCATATATTTT
NA TRBJ2-5 TRBV25-1 NA CASSDYIGAQETQYF TGTGCCAGCAGTGATTATATAGGGGCCCAAGAGACCCAGTACTTC
once TRBJ1-3 TRBV6-1 NA CASSWGTSGNTIYF TGTGCCAGCTCTTGGGGGACCTCTGGAAACACCATATATTTT
NA TRBJ2-3 TRBV28 TRBD2 CASTELAGGPDTQYF TGTGCCAGCACCGAACTAGCGGGAGGCCCCGATACGCAGTATTTT
NA TRBJ2-1 TRBV5-1 NA CASRREEAFDEQFF TGCGCCAGCAGGAGGGAAGAGGCATTCGATGAGCAGTTCTTC
few TRBJ2-3 TRBV4-1 TRBD2 CASSQDGASGRWATQYF TGCGCCAGCAGCCAAGATGGGGCTAGCGGGAGGTGGGCTACGCAGTATTTT
once TRBJ2-1 TRBV6-1 NA CASSAGVWTLTSSYNEQFF TGTGCCAGCAGTGCGGGGGTGTGGACCCTAACTAGCTCCTACAATGAGCAGTTCTTC
NA TRBJ2-3 TRBV18 TRBD2 CASSKREATDTQYF TGTGCCAGCTCAAAGCGGGAGGCAACAGATACGCAGTATTTT
NA TRBJ2-3 TRBV19 NA CASSGGTQYF TGTGCCAGTTCCGGGGGTACGCAGTATTTT